The 3 T cell receptor beta chains below all came from one sample that was sequenced in a study of OX40 agonist ivuxolimab in advanced cancers. Using immunoSEQ multiplex PCR, the repertoire was profiled, and TCRdb retains in-frame clones only, with some absent. The sample consists of about 64,000 clones, about 85% of them appearing once. Sequencing used CD4+ or CD8+ T cells sorted from blood, obtained in a trial of the OX40 agonist ivuxolimab. The receptors were sampled from an adult with an advanced solid tumor such as melanoma, head and neck, liver or kidney cancer.

The gene calls are TRBV11-3 and TRBJ2-1; TRBD2 might be the D (5 bases). Germline loops: CDR1 SGHNT, CDR2 YENEEA. The V and J ends lost 1 base and 6 bases respectively, with 7 bases between them. The CDR3 contains 13 residues. The CDR3 region is CASSLVRGNEQFF. The CDR3 nucleotides are TGTGCCAGCAGCTTAGTCCGGGGCAATGAGCAGTTCTTC.

This CDR3 is CASSVVLAGLYEQYF. CDR3 coding DNA: TGTGCCAGCAGCGTAGTCCTAGCGGGACTTTACGAGCAGTACTTC. The V gene is TRBV9, the J gene TRBJ2-7, with 9 bases fitting TRBD2. The CDR3 is 15 residues long. Germline loops: CDR1 SGDLS, CDR2 YYNGEE. The ends lost 0 bases at V and 4 bases at J; junction bases unmatched: 5.

V usage is TRBV30 and J usage is TRBJ1-1; D is ambiguous. The germline V gene has CDR1 GTSNPN and CDR2 SVGIG (reference sequence). CDR3 length: 13 residues. Trimming shortened V by 1 base and J by 5 bases, and 11 bases separated the two germline ends. CDR3 sequence: CAWSGWVGTEAFF. The CDR3 nucleotides are TGTGCCTGGAGTGGTTGGGTTGGGACTGAAGCTTTCTTT.